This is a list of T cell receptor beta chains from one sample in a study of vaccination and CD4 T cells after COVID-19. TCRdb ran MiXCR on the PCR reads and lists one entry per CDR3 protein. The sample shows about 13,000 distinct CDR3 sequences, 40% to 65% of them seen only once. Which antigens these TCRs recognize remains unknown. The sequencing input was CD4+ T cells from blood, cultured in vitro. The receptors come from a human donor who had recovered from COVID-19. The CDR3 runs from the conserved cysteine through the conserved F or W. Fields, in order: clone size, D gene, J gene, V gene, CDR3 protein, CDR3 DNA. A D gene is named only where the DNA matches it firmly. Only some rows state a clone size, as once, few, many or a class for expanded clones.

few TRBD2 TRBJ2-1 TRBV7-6 CASSTGLAGTNRLRNEQFF TGTGCCAGCAGCACAGGACTAGCGGGCACAAATAGGCTAAGGAATGAGCAGTTCTTC
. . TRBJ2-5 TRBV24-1 CATSDQTLDSLGTQYF TGTGCCACCAGTGATCAGACCTTAGACAGTCTTGGGACCCAGTACTTC
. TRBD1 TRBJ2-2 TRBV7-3 CASNLQGASGELFF TGTGCCAGCAACCTACAGGGGGCGTCCGGGGAGCTGTTTTTT
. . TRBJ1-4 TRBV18 CASSRDGEKLFF TGTGCCAGCTCACGAGACGGTGAAAAACTGTTTTTT
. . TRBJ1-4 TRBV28 CASSLTGSTNEKLFF TGTGCCAGCAGTTTGACGGGCTCAACTAATGAAAAACTGTTTTTT
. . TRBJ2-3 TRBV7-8 CASSLASTGLSTDTQYF TGTGCCAGCAGCTTAGCGTCGACGGGGCTTAGCACAGATACGCAGTATTTT
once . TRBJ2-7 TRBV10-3 CAISESIIRDYEQYF TGTGCCATCAGTGAGTCGATTATCAGGGACTACGAGCAGTACTTC
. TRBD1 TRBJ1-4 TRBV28 CASSSKGQGYGNEKLFF TGTGCCAGCAGTAGCAAGGGACAGGGCTACGGTAATGAAAAACTGTTTTTT
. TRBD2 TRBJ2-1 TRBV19 CASSIGTSGSNEQFF TGTGCCAGTAGTATAGGGACTAGCGGGAGCAATGAGCAGTTCTTC
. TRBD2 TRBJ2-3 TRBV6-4 CASSEGSGSDTRYF TGTGCCAGCAGTGAAGGTAGCGGGTCGGATACGCGGTATTTT
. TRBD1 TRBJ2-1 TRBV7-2 CASSSQGAADNEQFF TGTGCCAGCAGCTCTCAGGGGGCAGCCGACAATGAGCAGTTCTTC
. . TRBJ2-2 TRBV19 CASSPYGRDTGELFF TGTGCCAGTAGCCCGTACGGGAGAGACACCGGGGAGCTGTTTTTT
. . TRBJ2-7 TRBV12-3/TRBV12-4 CASSLRQERNEQYF TGTGCCAGCAGTTTGCGGCAGGAGCGGAACGAGCAGTACTTC
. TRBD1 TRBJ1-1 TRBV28 CASSTLNRGFTEAFF TGTGCCAGCAGTACCTTAAACAGGGGATTCACTGAAGCTTTCTTT
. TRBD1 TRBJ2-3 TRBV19 CASNRQGVADTQYF TGTGCCAGTAATCGGCAGGGGGTGGCAGATACGCAGTATTTT
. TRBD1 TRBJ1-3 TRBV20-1 CSAVTGTGFGNTIYF TGCAGTGCTGTAACCGGGACAGGGTTTGGAAACACCATATATTTT
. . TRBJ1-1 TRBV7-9 CASSPEGQLKAFF TGTGCCAGCAGCCCCGAGGGGCAACTGAAAGCTTTCTTT
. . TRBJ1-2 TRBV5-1 CASVGPNYGYTF TGCGCCAGCGTCGGTCCTAACTATGGCTACACCTTC
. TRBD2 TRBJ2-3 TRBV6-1 CASSEEAGGPDTQYF TGTGCCAGCAGTGAAGAAGCGGGAGGGCCAGATACGCAGTATTTT
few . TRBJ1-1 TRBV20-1 CTGVRDLEAFF TGCACCGGAGTCCGGGACCTTGAAGCTTTCTTT
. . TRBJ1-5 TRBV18 CASSPYANQPQHF TGTGCCAGCTCACCATACGCGAATCAGCCCCAGCATTTT
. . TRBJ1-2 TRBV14 CASSRIRGRDGYTF TGTGCCAGCAGCCGTATCCGGGGACGGGATGGCTACACCTTC
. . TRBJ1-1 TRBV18 CASSRDRTTEAFF TGTGCCAGCTCACGTGACAGGACCACTGAAGCTTTCTTT
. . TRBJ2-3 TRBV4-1 CASSRRTGPGDTQYF TGCGCCAGCAGTAGGCGGACCGGACCCGGAGATACGCAGTATTTT
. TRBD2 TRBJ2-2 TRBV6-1 CASSGVAGVNTGELFF TGTGCCAGCAGTGGGGTAGCGGGAGTAAACACCGGGGAGCTGTTTTTT
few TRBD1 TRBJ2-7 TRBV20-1 CSARTRGRGEQYF TGCAGTGCTAGAACTCGGGGCAGGGGGGAGCAGTACTTC
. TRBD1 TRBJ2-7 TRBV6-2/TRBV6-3 CASRQTGGYEQYF TGTGCCAGCAGGCAGACAGGGGGCTACGAGCAGTACTTC
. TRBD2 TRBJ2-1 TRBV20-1 CSAAGTSGSHEQFF TGCAGTGCCGCGGGGACTAGCGGGAGTCATGAGCAGTTCTTC
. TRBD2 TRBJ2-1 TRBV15 CATSREPSGRAGNEQFF TGTGCCACCAGCAGGGAACCTAGCGGGAGGGCTGGAAATGAGCAGTTCTTC
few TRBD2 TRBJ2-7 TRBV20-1 CSARAGRLLSYEQYF TGCAGTGCTAGAGCCGGGAGGCTTCTCTCCTACGAGCAGTACTTC
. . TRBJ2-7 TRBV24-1 CATSGATTSEQYF TGTGCCACCAGTGGCGCGACAACGAGTGAGCAGTACTTC
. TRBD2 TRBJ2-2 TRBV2 CATKRGANTGELFF TGTGCCACAAAGCGGGGGGCGAACACCGGGGAGCTGTTTTTT
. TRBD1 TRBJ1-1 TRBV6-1 CAVRGPSTEAFF TGTGCCGTAAGGGGGCCCAGCACTGAAGCTTTCTTT
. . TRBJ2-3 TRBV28 CASTSSTDTQYF TGTGCCAGCACTAGTAGCACAGATACGCAGTATTTT
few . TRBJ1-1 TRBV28 CASPPGGGGTEAFF TGTGCCAGCCCCCCCGGTGGGGGCGGCACTGAAGCTTTCTTT
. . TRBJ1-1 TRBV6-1 CASKKDGDTEAFF TGTGCCAGCAAAAAGGATGGGGACACTGAAGCTTTCTTT
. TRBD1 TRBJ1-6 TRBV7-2 CASSLRTGPTNSPLHF TGTGCCAGCAGCTTACGGACAGGCCCAACCAATTCACCCCTCCACTTT
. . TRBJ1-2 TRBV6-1 CAIGRGSGSNYGYTF TGTGCCATCGGAAGGGGGTCAGGATCTAACTATGGCTACACCTTC
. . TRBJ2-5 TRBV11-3 CASSRVGGGEETQYF TGTGCCAGCAGCCGTGTTGGTGGCGGCGAAGAGACCCAGTACTTC
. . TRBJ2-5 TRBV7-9 CASSLGGGGETQYF TGTGCCAGCAGCTTAGGGGGAGGGGGGGAGACCCAGTACTTC
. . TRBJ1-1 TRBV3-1 CASSQGLGWNTEAFF TGTGCCAGCAGCCAAGGGCTAGGCTGGAACACTGAAGCTTTCTTT
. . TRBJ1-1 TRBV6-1 CASRGRTEAFF TGTGCCAGCAGAGGGCGCACTGAAGCTTTCTTT
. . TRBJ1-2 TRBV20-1 CSARVNLHYGCTF TGCAGTGCTAGAGTGAACCTCCACTATGGCTGCACCTTC
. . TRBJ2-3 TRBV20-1 CSAESEDTQYF TGCAGTGCCGAGTCCGAGGATACGCAGTATTTT
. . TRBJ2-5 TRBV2 CASSEYTGIQETQYF TGTGCCAGCAGTGAATACACAGGGATCCAAGAGACCCAGTACTTC
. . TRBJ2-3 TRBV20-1 CSARAPGLSTDTQYF TGCAGTGCTAGAGCACCAGGGCTGAGCACAGATACGCAGTATTTT
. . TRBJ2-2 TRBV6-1 CASSTGTYPGELFF TGTGCCAGCAGCACCGGGACGTACCCCGGGGAGCTGTTTTTT
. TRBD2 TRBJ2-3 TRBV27 CASSPRGLVLDTQYF TGTGCCAGCAGTCCCCGCGGACTAGTCTTAGATACGCAGTATTTT
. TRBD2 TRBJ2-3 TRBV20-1 CSALPRLAGNTDTQYF TGCAGTGCTCTCCCCCGATTAGCGGGAAACACAGATACGCAGTATTTT
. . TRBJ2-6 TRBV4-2 CASRGTRGNQWGANVLTF TGTGCCAGCAGAGGGACCCGGGGAAATCAATGGGGGGCCAACGTCCTGACTTTC
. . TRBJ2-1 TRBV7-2 CASSLARNAYNEQFF TGTGCCAGCAGCTTAGCGCGAAACGCGTACAATGAGCAGTTCTTC